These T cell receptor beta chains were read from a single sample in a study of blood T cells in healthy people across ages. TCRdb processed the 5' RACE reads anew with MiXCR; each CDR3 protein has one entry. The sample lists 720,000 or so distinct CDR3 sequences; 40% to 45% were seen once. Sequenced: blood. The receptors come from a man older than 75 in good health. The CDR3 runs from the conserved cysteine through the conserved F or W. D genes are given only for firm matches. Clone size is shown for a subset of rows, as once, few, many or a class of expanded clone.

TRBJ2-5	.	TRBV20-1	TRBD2	TGCAGTGCTAGAGAAGCTGGGCGCACTAGCGGGCTGAGGGAGCAGTACTTC	CSAREAGRTSGLREQYF
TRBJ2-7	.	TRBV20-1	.	TGCAGTGCTAGCTACCATGGAGGACTCTCCTACGAGCAGTACTTC	CSASYHGGLSYEQYF
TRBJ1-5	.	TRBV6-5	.	TGTGCCAGCAGTTACTCCCAAAATCAGCCCCAGCATTTT	CASSYSQNQPQHF
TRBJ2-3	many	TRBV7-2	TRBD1	TGTGCCAGCAGCTCCCGGACAGGGGCAGATACGCAGTATTTT	CASSSRTGADTQYF
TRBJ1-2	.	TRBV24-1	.	TGTGCCACCAGTGGTGCCAGTTCTAACTATGGCTACACCTTC	CATSGASSNYGYTF
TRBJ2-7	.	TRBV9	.	TGTGCTAGCAGCGTAGCCTTAGGGCTAAACGACGAGCAGTACTTC	CASSVALGLNDEQYF
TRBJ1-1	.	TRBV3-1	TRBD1	TGTGCCAGCAGCTATTGGGACAGGGGGAGCACTGAAGCTTTCTTT	CASSYWDRGSTEAFF
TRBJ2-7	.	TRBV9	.	TGTGCCAGCAGCCAAAAGATATATACCGAGCAGTACTTC	CASSQKIYTEQYF
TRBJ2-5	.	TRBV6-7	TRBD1	TGTGCCAGCAGTTACGGGACAGACAGGGAGACCCAGTACTTC	CASSYGTDRETQYF
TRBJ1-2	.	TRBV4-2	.	TGTGCCAGCAGCCAAGATGACCGGGGTGACTATGGCTACACCTTC	CASSQDDRGDYGYTF
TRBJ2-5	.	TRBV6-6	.	TGTGCCAGCAGTCAAGATACTTTTAAAGAGACCCAGTACTTC	CASSQDTFKETQYF
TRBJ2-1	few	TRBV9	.	TGTGCCAGCAGCGTAGACTCGGGACGGCCTTCCATGAGGCAGTTCTTC	CASSVDSGRPSMRQFF
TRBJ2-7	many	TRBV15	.	TGTGCCACCAGCAGAGATAGGGGGAGTGAGGAGCAGTACTTC	CATSRDRGSEEQYF
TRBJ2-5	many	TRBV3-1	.	TGTGCCAGCAGCCAGGAGGGGGTAGAGACCCAGTACTTC	CASSQEGVETQYF
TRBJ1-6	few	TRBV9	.	TGTGCCAGCAGCCTCCGGCTAAATAATTCACCCCTCCACTTT	CASSLRLNNSPLHF
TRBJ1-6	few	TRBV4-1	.	TGCGCCAGCAGCCAGGGAAGACAGAGCTCCTATAATTCACCCCTCCACTTT	CASSQGRQSSYNSPLHF
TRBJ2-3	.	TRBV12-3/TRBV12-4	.	TGTGCCAGCAGTCCGGGACTGAGCACAGATACGGAGTATTTT	CASSPGLSTDTEYF
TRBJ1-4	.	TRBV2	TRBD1	TGTGCCAGCTTGCGTGGACAGGGTGGCGAAAAACTGTTTTTT	CASLRGQGGEKLFF
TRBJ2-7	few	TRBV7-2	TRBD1	TGTGCCAGCAGCCCTAGACAGGGGTACACCTACGAGCAGTACTTC	CASSPRQGYTYEQYF
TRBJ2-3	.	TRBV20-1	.	TGCAGTGCTAGAGATTTTGCCCGGCTACAACCCACAGATACGCAGTATTTT	CSARDFARLQPTDTQYF
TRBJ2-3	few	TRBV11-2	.	TGTGCCAGCAGCTTTCGACGAGGACAGAACACAGATACGCAGTATTTT	CASSFRRGQNTDTQYF
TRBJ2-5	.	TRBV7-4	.	TGTGCCAGCAGCTTAGGTACATTTTACAATGAGCAGTACTTC	CASSLGTFYNEQYF
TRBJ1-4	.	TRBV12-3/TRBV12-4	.	TGTGCCAGCAGTCCCCGACAGTTAAATAATGAAAAACTGTTTTTT	CASSPRQLNNEKLFF
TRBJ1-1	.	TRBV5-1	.	TGCGCCAGCAGCTTACAGTCCTCGCGTGGCACTGAAGCTTTCTTT	CASSLQSSRGTEAFF
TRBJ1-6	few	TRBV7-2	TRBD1	TGTGCCAGCAGCAAAGACAGGGTTGGTGGTTCACCCCTCCACTTT	CASSKDRVGGSPLHF
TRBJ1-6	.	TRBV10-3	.	TGTGCCATCAGTGACAGGGCCAATTCACCCCTCCACTTT	CAISDRANSPLHF
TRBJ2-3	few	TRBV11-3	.	TGTGCCAGCAGCGCCAGGGGACCAGATACGCAGTATTTT	CASSARGPDTQYF
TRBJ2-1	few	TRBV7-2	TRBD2	TGTGCCAGCAGCCCCCGGGGACTAGCGGGGAGGAACTTCGACAATGAGCAGTTCTTC	CASSPRGLAGRNFDNEQFF
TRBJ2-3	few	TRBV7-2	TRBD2	TGTGCCAGCAGCGCGTCGGGACTAGCGGGAGTCAGCGCAGATACGCAGTATTTT	CASSASGLAGVSADTQYF
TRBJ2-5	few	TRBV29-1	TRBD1	TGCAGCGTTGATGCCCGGACAGGGGGCATATCTGAGACCCAGTACTTC	CSVDARTGGISETQYF
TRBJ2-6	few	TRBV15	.	TGTGCCACCAGCAGAGGCCCGGTTGGGGCCAACGTCCTGACTTTC	CATSRGPVGANVLTF
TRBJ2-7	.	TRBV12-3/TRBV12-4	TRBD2	TGCGCCAGCAGACTTACTAGCGGGAGCTCGGATGAGCAGTACTTC	CASRLTSGSSDEQYF
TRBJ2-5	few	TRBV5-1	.	TGCGCCAGCAGCTCATCTACAGCCCAGGGGACCCAGTACTTC	CASSSSTAQGTQYF
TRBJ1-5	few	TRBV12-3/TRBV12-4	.	TGTGCCAGCAGTTTGGTCGGAGGGTTTTATAGCAATCAGCCCCAGCATTTT	CASSLVGGFYSNQPQHF
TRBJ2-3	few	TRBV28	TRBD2	TGTGCCAGCAGTAGAGTTTTGGCGGGAGATGCAGATACGCAGTATTTT	CASSRVLAGDADTQYF
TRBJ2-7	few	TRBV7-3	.	TGTGCCAGCAGCTTAGGGGGTAAGGACGAGCAGTACTTC	CASSLGGKDEQYF
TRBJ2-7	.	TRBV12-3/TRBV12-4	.	TGTGCCAGCAGTTTATCGACAGTAGGCCCCTACGAGCAGTACTTC	CASSLSTVGPYEQYF
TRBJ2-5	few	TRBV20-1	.	TGCAGTGCTATCGGCCAAGAGACCCAGTACTTC	CSAIGQETQYF
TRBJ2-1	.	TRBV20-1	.	TGCAGTGCTGGGCGGGGCAGTACTAGGCCGGATGAGCAGTTCTTC	CSAGRGSTRPDEQFF
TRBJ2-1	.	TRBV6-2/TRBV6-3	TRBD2	TGTGCCAGCAGAACCGGGACTAGCGGGGGCCAGTTCTTC	CASRTGTSGGQFF
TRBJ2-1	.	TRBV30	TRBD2	TGTGCCCGGGGGCCCATGGGGACTAGCGGGAGCAATAATGAGCAGTTCTTC	CARGPMGTSGSNNEQFF
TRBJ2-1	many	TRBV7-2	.	TGTGCCAGCAGCTTAGAGGTGGGGGCATCCTACAATGAGCAGTTCTTC	CASSLEVGASYNEQFF
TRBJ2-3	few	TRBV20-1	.	TGCAGTGCTTGGGGTAGCGGATCCACAGATACGCAGTATTTT	CSAWGSGSTDTQYF
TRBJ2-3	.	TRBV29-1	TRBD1	TGCAACGTTGACAGGGAAGGGACAGATACGCAGTATTTT	CNVDREGTDTQYF
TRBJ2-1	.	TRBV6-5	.	TGTGCCAGCAGTTACGGGGGGCCAAACAATGAGCAGTTCTTC	CASSYGGPNNEQFF
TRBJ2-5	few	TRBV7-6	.	TGTGCCAGCAGCGTCGGGACACGTCAAGAGACCCAGTACTTC	CASSVGTRQETQYF
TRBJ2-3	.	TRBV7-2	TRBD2	TGTGCCAGCAGCTCCCGACTAGCGGGAGGGCCACATACGCAGTATTTT	CASSSRLAGGPHTQYF
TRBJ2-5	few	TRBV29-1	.	TGCAGCGTTGAAAGGGCGGAGACCCAGTACTTC	CSVERAETQYF
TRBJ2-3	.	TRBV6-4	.	TGTGCCAGCAGTGACGGGGTAGCGGTCACAGATACGCAGTATTTT	CASSDGVAVTDTQYF
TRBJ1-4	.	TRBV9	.	TGTGCCAGCAGCGTACAGGGCACAACTAATGAAGAACTGTTTTTT	CASSVQGTTNEELFF
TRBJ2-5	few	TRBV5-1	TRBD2	TGCGCCAGCAGCTTGTATAGCGGGAGGGAAGTGAGGGAGACCCAGTACTTC	CASSLYSGREVRETQYF
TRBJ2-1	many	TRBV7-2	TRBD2	TGTGCCAGCAGCTACTTACCGGGACTAGCGGGTACGAATGAGCAGTTCTTC	CASSYLPGLAGTNEQFF
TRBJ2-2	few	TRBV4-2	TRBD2	TGTGCCAGCAGCCAAGGTAGCGGGATGAACACCGGGGAGCTGTTTTTT	CASSQGSGMNTGELFF
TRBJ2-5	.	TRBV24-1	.	TGTGCCACCAGTGACAACAGTATCCAAGAGACCCAGTACTTC	CATSDNSIQETQYF